These 6 T cell receptor beta chains share one sample of origin, sequenced in a study of cytomegalovirus exposure and HLA in healthy donors. Measured with immunoSEQ multiplex PCR; TCRdb has only the in-frame clones, and not every one. Of 71,000 or so clones in the sample, approximately 94% were seen once. Source material: PBMCs. Receptors were obtained from a man aged 18-30 years in good health and CMV-seropositive.

The rearrangement joins TRBV2 to TRBJ1-1; 12 positions match TRBD1. Unmatched junction bases numbered 12, after V lost 8 bases and J lost 11 bases. CDR1 is SNHLY, CDR2 FYNNEI, per germline. The CDR3 consists of 14 residues. The CDR3 DNA sequence: TGTGCCAGCGCCGGGACAGGGGGCAAAGTAGAGGCTTTCTTT. It encodes CASAGTGGKVEAFF.

The chain combines TRBV7-9 with TRBJ2-1; 10 bases are shared with TRBD2. V gave up 3 bases and J gave up 0 bases; unmatched junction bases: 8. This CDR3 comprises 18 residues. CDR1 SEHNR and CDR2 FQNEAQ come from the germline V gene (reference sequence). The CDR3 region is CASSFRPSGGASYNEQFF. The CDR3 DNA reads TGTGCCAGCAGCTTTCGGCCTAGCGGGGGAGCCTCCTACAATGAGCAGTTCTTC. The full variable domain, its missing parts supplied by reference TRBV7-9 and TRBJ2-1, is DTGVSQNPRHKITKRGQNVTFRCDPISEHNRLYWYRQTLGQGPEFLTYFQNEAQLEKSRLLSDRFSAERPKGSFSTLEIQRTEQGDSAMYLCASSFRPSGGASYNEQFFGPGTRLTVL.

The V and J genes are TRBV5-4 and TRBJ1-1; 7 bases fit TRBD1. Per the germline V gene, CDR1 is SGHNT and CDR2 is YYREEE (reference sequence). The ends lost 4 bases at V and 1 base at J; junction bases unmatched: 13. This CDR3 spans 17 amino acids. Here the CDR3 DNA reads TGTGCCAGCAGCAGCTCTCCTCCCGGGACAGCGAACACTGAAGCTTTCTTT. This translates into CASSSSPPGTANTEAFF.

The CDR3 protein is CASSLVGTGQFF. CDR3 nucleotides: TGTGCCAGCAGTTTGGTCGGGACAGGGCAGTTCTTC. The chain combines TRBV6-6 with TRBJ2-1; 8 nucleotides match TRBD1. The CDR3 covers 12 residues. V dropped 4 bases and J dropped 12; count of bases not matched to a gene: 5. CDR1 and CDR2 from the germline V gene are MNHNY and SVGAGI (reference sequence).

This chain connects TRBV11-2 to TRBJ2-2, with 8 bases identical to TRBD1. This CDR3 has 15 residues. Germline CDR1 reads SGHAT; CDR2 reads FQNNGV. The V segment lost 5 bases and the J segment 7 bases; nucleotides outside the gene matches: 9. DNA for the CDR3: TGTGCCAGCAGCACCGGACAGGGAAGATACGGGGAGCTGTTTTTT. This translates into CASSTGQGRYGELFF.

The chain uses TRBV28 and TRBJ1-1; the D gene is possibly TRBD1 (6 bases). This CDR3 has 16 amino acids. Germline CDR1 reads MDHEN; CDR2 reads SYDVKM. Trimming removed 7 bases from V and 1 base from J, with 19 bases in between. DNA of the CDR3: TGTGCCAGCACCTTATACGCCGGGACAAAGAACACTGAAGCTTTCTTT. This codes for CASTLYAGTKNTEAFF.